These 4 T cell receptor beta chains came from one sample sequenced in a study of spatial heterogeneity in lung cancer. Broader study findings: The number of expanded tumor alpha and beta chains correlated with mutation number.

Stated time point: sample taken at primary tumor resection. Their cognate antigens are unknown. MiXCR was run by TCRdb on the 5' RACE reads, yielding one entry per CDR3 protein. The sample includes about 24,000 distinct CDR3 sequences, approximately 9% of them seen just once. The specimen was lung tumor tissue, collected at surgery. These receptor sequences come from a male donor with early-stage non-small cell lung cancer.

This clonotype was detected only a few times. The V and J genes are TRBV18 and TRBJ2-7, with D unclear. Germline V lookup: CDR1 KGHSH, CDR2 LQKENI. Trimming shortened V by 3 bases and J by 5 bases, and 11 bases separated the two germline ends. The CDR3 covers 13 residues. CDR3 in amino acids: CASSPDLDDEQYF. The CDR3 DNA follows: TGTGCCAGCTCACCCGATCTCGACGACGAGCAGTACTTC.

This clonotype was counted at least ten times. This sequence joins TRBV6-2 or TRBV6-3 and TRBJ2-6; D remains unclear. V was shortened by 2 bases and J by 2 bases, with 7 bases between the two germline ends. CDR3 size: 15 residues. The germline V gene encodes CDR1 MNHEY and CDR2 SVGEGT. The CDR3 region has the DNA TGTGCCAGCAGTTACGGTGGCACTGGGGCCAACGTCCTGACTTTC. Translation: CASSYGGTGANVLTF.

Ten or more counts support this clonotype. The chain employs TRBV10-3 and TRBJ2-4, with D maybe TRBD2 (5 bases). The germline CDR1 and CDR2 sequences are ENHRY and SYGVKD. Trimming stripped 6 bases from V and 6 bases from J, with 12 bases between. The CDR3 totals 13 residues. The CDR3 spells CAIRPPGGNIQYF. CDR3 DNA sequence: TGTGCCATCAGGCCCCCAGGAGGAAACATTCAGTACTTC.

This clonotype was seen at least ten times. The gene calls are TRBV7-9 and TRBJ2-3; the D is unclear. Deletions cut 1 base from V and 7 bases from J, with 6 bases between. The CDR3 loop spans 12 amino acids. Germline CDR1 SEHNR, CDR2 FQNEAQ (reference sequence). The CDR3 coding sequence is TGTGCCAGCAGCTTAGTCCTCTATACGCAGTATTTT. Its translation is CASSLVLYTQYF.